Listed here are 11 T cell receptor beta chains from one sample, sequenced in a study of T cells in Graves' hyperthyroidism and ophthalmopathy (dated by TCRdb to the late 2010s). Libraries were constructed by multiplex PCR. Sequencer: Illumina HiSeq 2000. The TCR beta CDR3 regions were amplified from RNA transcripts. A first-round RT-PCR of the TCR CDR3 used the HTBI primer set with the Qiagen OneStep RT-PCR kit. TCRdb trimmed the raw reads at Q25, called clones with MiXCR and kept productive beta chains. Rows matching on CDR3 protein sequence are summarized as one entry with the most common DNA and genes. The table for this sample lists about 640,000 distinct CDR3 sequences; less than 25% of them were counted only once. About 34% of the sample is in the top ten clones. Input material: blood. These receptors were taken from a man aged 30 to 39 with Graves' ophthalmopathy.

This clonotype was recorded many times. The V and J genes are TRBV2 and TRBJ1-1; the D is unclear. The CDR3 runs 15 residues. Looked up from germline, CDR1 is SNHLY and CDR2 is FYNNEI. Trimming removed 0 bases at V and 1 base at J, with 9 bases between. CDR3 bases: TGTGCCAGCAGTGAAGCGTCGGGCAAGAACACTGAAGCTTTCTTT. Amino acids: CASSEASGKNTEAFF.

This clonotype occurred a few times. The genes are TRBV2 and TRBJ2-3, with 7 bases fitting TRBD2. There are 14 residues in the CDR3. Germline V gene lookup returns CDR1 SNHLY and CDR2 FYNNEI. V lost 3 bases and J lost 4; bases outside the gene matches: 4. The CDR3 DNA is TGTGCCAGCAGTGACGCTACTAGCGCAGATACGCAGTATTTT. This gives the protein CASSDATSADTQYF.

The rearrangement links TRBV3-1 to TRBJ1-1; D is perhaps TRBD1 (5 bases). V dropped 1 base and J dropped 3 bases, with 15 bases sitting between them. The V gene's germline CDR1 is LGHDT and CDR2 YNNKEL (reference sequence). The CDR3 totals 16 residues. CDR3 in DNA: TGTGCCAGCAGCCAAGGGGGCCAAGGCTTCTACACTGAAGCTTTCTTT. This codes for CASSQGGQGFYTEAFF.

The chain uses TRBV20-1 and TRBJ2-1; TRBD2 agrees at 8 bases. The CDR3 consists of 18 residues. Looked up from germline, CDR1 is DFQATT and CDR2 is SNEGSKA (reference sequence). With V trimmed by 6 bases and J by 2 bases, 18 bases remained unmatched. The CDR3 DNA reads TGCAGTGCCCGGCCCGGGACTAGTCCCACCAGAGCCTACAATGAGCAGTTCTTC. It is translated as CSARPGTSPTRAYNEQFF.

With respect to this clonotype: Germline is not matched at one junction end, which may reflect a read error. The chain employs TRBV5-1 and TRBJ1-3, with D uncertain. Germline V lookup: CDR1 SGHRS, CDR2 YFSETQ. There are 16 residues in the CDR3. In nucleotides, the CDR3 is TGTGCCAGCAGCCCGGAAGACCCATACCCCGGAAACACCATATATTTT. It codes for CASSPEDPYPGNTIYF.

The chain recombines TRBV10-3 with TRBJ2-5; 8 bases map to TRBD1. Germline V gene data show CDR1 as ENHRY and CDR2 as SYGVKD. Trimming at V came to 6 bases and at J to 4 bases, leaving 4 bases not matched to a gene. The CDR3 runs 13 residues. The DNA of the CDR3 is TGTGCCATCAGACAGGGGGACGGAGAGACCCAGTACTTC. Translation: CAIRQGDGETQYF.

The chain joins TRBV20-1 to TRBJ2-7; weak D call: TRBD1 (6 bases). Trimming shortened V by 6 bases and J by 1 base, and 16 bases separated the two germline ends. Germline loops: CDR1 DFQATT, CDR2 SNEGSKA (reference sequence). The CDR3 length is 14 residues. DNA of the CDR3: TGCAGTGCCACCGGGACAAACCCTTCCTACGAGCAGTACTTC. Residues: CSATGTNPSYEQYF.

This clonotype came up many times. The chain employs TRBV7-2 and TRBJ2-7; D possibly corresponds to TRBD1 (5 bases). V was trimmed by 5 bases and J by 2 bases, leaving 16 bases between them. The CDR3 sequence is 15 residues long. The germline CDR1 and CDR2 sequences are SGHTA and FQGNSA. The CDR3 DNA reads as TGTGCCAGCAGCCCCCGTAGGACATCGGCCTACGAGCAGTACTTC. Its translation is CASSPRRTSAYEQYF.

This clonotype was seen ten or more times. The J gene is TRBJ2-1, the V gene TRBV27; D remains ambiguous. Trimming removed 6 bases at V and 8 bases at J, with 23 bases between. The germline CDR1 and CDR2 sequences are MNHEY and SMNVEV (reference sequence). This CDR3 is 16 amino acids long. The CDR3 nucleotides read TGTGCCAGCAGCACTTTTACTGGACGTAAGATAGATGAGCAGTTCTTC. This gives the protein CASSTFTGRKIDEQFF.

This clonotype was seen only a few times. The gene calls are TRBV28 and TRBJ2-3; D unclear. CDR1 and CDR2 from the germline V gene are MDHEN and SYDVKM. CDR3 size: 12 residues. With 6 bases removed from V and 2 bases from J, the gap between germline ends came to 6 bases. The CDR3 DNA reads TGTGCCAGCAGACGGAACACAGATACGCAGTATTTT. Translated: CASRRNTDTQYF.

The sample holds a few counts of this clonotype. This sequence joins TRBV28 and TRBJ2-7; TRBD2 agrees at 14 bases. CDR1 and CDR2 (germline): MDHEN, SYDVKM. After removal of 1 base from V and 9 bases from J, the junction contained 8 bases not matched to a gene. The CDR3 has 16 residues. CDR3 bases: TGTGCCAGCAGTTTATATCGGACTAGCGGGAGGCCCAGGCAGTACTTC. Translating gives CASSLYRTSGRPRQYF.